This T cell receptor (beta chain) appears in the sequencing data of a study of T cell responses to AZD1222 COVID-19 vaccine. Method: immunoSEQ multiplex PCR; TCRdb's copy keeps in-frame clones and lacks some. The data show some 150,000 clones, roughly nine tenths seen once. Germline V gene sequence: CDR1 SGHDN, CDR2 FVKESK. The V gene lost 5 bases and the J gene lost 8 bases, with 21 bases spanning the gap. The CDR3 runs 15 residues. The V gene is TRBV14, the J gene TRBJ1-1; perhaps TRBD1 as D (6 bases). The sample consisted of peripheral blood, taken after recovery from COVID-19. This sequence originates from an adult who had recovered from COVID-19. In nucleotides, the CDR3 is TGTGCCAGCAGCAGAGGGGGGGCCCCTAGGGCCGAAGCTTTCTTT. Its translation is CASSRGGAPRAEAFF.